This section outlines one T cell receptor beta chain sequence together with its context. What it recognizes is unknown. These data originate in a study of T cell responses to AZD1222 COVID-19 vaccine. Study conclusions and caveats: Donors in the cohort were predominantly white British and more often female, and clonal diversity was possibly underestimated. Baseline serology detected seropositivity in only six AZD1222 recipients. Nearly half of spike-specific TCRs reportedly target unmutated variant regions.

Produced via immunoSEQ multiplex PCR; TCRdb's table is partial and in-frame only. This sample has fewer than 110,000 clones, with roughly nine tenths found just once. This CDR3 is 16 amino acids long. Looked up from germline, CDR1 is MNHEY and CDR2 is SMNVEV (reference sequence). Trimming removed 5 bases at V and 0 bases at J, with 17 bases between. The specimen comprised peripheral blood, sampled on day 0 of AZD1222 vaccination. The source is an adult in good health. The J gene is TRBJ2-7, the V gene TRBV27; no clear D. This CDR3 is CASSPRRSGRSYEQYF. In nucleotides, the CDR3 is TGTGCCAGCAGTCCGCGGCGGTCGGGCCGCTCCTACGAGCAGTACTTC.